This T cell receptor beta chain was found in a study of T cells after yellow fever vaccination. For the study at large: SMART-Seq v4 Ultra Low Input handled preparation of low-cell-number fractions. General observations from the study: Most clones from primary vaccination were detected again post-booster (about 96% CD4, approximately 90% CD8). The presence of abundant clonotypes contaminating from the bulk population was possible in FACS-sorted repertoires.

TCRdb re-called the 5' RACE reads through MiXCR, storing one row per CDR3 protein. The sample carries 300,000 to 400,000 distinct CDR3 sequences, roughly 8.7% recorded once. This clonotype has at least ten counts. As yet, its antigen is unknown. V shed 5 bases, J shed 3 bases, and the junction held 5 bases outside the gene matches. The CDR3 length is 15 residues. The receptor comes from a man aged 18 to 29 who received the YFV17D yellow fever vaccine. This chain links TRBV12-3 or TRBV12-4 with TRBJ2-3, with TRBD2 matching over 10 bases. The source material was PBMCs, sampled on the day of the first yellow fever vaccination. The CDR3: CASSHPSGGTDTQYF. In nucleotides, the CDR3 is TGTGCCAGCAGTCATCCTAGCGGGGGTACAGATACGCAGTATTTT.